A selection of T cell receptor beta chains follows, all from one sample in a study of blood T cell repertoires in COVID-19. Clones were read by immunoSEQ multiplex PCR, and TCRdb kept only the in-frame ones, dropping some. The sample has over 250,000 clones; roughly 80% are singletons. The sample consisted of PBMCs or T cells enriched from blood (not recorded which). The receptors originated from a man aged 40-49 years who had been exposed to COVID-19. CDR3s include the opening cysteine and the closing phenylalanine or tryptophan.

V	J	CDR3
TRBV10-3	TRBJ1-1	CAIRTAGSTEAFF
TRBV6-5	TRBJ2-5	CASSYWTNQETQYF
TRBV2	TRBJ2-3	CASRYTDTQYF
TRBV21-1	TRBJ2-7	CAIPGFCYEQYF
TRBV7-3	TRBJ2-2	CASSLTGTGGTGELFF
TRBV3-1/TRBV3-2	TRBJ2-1	CASSQDSLGVNEQFF
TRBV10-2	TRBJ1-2	CASSEIARAHGYTF
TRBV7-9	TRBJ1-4	CASSLERGLAEKLFF
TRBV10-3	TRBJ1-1	CAISDKGGGEAFF
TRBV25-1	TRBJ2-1	CASSPDRSYNEQFF
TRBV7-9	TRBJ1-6	CASSLGTGSNSPLHF
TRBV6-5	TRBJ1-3	CAAGAAPGNTIYF
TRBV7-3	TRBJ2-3	CASSLGPSTDTQYF
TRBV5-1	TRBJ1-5	CASSLSGHYLQPQHF
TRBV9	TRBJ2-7	CASTPEGVAGGYGSYEQYF
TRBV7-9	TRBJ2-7	CASVPGEFNEQYF
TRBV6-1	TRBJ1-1	CASSEMGGDTEAFF
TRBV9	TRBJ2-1	CASSAFSGTGHYEQFF
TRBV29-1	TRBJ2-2	CSVRTGINTGELLF
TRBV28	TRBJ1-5	CASSPLFQPQHF
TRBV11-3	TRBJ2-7	CASSFAGEGSYEQYF
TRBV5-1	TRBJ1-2	CASSLYRDYGYTF
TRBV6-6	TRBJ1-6	CAIPKVDRANSPLHF
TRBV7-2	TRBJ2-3	CASSLNGGANTDTQYF
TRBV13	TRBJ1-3	CASSLLTGFGNTIYF
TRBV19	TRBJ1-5	CASSISRGGSGTQHF
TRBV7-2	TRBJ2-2	CASSQGGRNTGELFF
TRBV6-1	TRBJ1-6	CASSELGGRSPLHF
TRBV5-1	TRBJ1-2	CASSSLPGTSRFMEHGYTF
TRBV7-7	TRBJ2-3	CASSQGRAAGVSTDTQYF
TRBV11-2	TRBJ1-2	CASSYTRVGYGYTF
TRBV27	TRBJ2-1	CASCRDPYNEQFF
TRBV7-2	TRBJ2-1	CASSLGTSSYNEQFF
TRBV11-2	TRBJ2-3	CASSAGLGSTDTQYF
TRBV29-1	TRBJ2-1	CSVDGLEQGAAAFTSGSYNEQFF
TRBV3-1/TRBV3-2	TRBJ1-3	CASSPEGNTIYF
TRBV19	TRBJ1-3	CASSGLDSSAGNTIYF
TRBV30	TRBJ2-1	CAWSRLADITYNEQFF
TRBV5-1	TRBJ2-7	CASSLGGGYEQYF
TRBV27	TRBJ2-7	CASSFFTGGYEQYF
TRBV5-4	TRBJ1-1	CASSPQEGVRRTEAFF
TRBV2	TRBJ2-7	CASSLQQGFQYF
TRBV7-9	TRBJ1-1	CSTSLPTGETEAFF
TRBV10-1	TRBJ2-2	CASSPQDGELFF
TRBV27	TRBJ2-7	CASSPIGLTSYEQYF
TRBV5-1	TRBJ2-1	CASSALAHGNEQFF
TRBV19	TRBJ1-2	CASSPVANYGYTF
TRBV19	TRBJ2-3	CASTVSGRSDTQYF
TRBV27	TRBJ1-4	CASSFRGNEKLFF
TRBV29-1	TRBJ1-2	CSVSGGRGNYGYTF
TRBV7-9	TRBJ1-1	CASVSLNTEAFF
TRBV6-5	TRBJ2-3	CASIGTVTDTQYF
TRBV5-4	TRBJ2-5	CASSLEAVETQYF
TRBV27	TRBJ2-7	CASSFGGNYEQYF